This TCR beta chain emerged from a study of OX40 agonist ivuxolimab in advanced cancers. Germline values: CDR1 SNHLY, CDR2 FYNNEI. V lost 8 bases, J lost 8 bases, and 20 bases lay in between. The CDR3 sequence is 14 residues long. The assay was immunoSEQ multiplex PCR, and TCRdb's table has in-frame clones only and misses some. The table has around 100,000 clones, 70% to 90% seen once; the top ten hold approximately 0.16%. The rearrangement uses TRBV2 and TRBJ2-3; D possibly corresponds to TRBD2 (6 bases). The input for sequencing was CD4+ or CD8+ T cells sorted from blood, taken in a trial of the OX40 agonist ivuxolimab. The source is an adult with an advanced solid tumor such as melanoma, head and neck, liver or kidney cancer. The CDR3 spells CASLPTRGGRTQYF. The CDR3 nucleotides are TGTGCCAGCCTACCGACTAGGGGCGGGCGTACGCAGTATTTT.